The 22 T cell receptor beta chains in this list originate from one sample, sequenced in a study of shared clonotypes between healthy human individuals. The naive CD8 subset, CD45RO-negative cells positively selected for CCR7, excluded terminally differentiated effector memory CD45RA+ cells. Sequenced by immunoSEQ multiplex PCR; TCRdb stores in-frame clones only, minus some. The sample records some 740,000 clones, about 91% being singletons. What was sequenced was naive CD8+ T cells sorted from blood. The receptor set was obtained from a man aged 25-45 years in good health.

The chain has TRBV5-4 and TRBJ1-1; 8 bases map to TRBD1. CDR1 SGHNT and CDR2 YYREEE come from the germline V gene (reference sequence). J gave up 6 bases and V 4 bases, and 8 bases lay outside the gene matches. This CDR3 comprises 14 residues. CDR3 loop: CASSEGQDASEAFF. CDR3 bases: TGTGCCAGCAGCGAGGGACAGGACGCTTCTGAAGCTTTCTTT.

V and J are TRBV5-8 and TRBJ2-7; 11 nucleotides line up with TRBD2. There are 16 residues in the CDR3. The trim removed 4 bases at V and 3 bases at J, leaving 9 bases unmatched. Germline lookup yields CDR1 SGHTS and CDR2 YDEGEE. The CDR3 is CASSAGTSGILYEQYF. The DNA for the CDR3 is TGTGCCAGCAGCGCCGGGACTAGCGGTATTCTCTACGAGCAGTACTTC.

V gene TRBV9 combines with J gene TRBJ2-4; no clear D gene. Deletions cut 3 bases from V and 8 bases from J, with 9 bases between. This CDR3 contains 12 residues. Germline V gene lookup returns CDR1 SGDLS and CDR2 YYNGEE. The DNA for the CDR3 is TGTGCCAGCAGCGGTAGATCGGACATTCAGTACTTC. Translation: CASSGRSDIQYF.

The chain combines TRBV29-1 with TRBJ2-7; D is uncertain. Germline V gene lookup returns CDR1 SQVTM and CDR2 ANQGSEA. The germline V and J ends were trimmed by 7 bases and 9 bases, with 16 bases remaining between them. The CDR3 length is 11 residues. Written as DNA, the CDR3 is TGCAGCGCCGTTGGCCGCCTCGGGCAGTACTTC. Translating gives CSAVGRLGQYF.

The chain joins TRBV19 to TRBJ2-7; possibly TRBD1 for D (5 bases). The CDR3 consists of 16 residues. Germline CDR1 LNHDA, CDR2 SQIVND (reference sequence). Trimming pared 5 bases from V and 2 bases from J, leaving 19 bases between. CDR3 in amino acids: CASSGWGGRSPYEQYF. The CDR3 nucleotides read TGTGCCAGTAGTGGATGGGGCGGAAGATCCCCCTACGAGCAGTACTTC.

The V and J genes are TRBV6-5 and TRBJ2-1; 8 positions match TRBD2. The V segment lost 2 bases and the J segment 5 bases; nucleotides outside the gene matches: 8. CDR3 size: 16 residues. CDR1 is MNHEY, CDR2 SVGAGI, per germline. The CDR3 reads CASSYPRERGNNEQFF. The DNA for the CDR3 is TGTGCCAGCAGTTACCCCCGGGAGCGGGGGAACAATGAGCAGTTCTTC.

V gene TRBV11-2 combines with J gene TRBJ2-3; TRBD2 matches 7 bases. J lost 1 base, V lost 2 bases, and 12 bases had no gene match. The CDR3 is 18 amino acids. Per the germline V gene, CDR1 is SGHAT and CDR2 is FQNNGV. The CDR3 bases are TGTGCCAGCAGCTTAAAGCAGAGCGGGGAGATCGGCACAGATACGCAGTATTTT. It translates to CASSLKQSGEIGTDTQYF.

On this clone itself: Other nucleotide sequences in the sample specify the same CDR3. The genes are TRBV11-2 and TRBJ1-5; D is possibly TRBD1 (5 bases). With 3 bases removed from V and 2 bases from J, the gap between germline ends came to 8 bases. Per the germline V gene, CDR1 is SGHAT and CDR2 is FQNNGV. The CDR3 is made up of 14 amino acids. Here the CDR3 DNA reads TGTGCCAGCAGCTTGGGAGGGGGCAATCAGCCCCAGCATTTT. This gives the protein CASSLGGGNQPQHF.

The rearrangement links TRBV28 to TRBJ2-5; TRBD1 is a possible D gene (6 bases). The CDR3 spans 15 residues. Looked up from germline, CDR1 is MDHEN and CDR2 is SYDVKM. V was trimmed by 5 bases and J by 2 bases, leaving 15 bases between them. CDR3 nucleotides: TGTGCCAGCAGTCAGGGGACGGGACAACAAGAGACCCAGTACTTC. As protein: CASSQGTGQQETQYF. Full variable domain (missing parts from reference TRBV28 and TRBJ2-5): DVKVTQSSRYLVKRTGEKVFLECVQDMDHENMFWYRQDPGLGLRLIYFSYDVKMKEKGDIPEGYSVSREKKERFSLILESASTNQTSMYLCASSQGTGQQETQYFGPGTRLLVL.

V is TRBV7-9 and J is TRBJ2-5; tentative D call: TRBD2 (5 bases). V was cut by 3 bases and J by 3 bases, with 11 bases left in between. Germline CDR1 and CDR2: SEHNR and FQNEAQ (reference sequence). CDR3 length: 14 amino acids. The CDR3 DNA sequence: TGTGCCAGCAGCTTCGAATACGGGAAAGAGACCCAGTACTTC. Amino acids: CASSFEYGKETQYF.

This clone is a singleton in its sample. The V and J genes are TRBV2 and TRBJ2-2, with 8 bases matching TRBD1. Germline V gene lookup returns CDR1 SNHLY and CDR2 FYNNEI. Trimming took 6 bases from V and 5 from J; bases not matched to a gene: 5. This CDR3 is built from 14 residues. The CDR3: CASRPGQGTGELFF. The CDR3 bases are TGTGCCAGCAGGCCCGGACAGGGAACCGGGGAGCTGTTTTTT.

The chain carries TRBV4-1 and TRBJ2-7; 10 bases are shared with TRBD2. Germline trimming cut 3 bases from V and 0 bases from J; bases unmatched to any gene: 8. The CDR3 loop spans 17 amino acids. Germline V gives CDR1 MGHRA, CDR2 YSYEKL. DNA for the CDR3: TGCGCCAGCAGCCATCCGCCACTAGCGGGAAACTCCTACGAGCAGTACTTC. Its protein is CASSHPPLAGNSYEQYF.

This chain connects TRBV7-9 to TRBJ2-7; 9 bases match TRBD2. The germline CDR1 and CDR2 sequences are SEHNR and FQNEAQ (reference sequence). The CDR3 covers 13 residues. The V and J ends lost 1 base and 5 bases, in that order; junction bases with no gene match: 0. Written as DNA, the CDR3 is TGTGCCAGCAGCTTAGGCGGGAGGGACGAGCAGTACTTC. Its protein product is CASSLGGRDEQYF.

The CDR3 loop is CASSFPAHSGNPYEQYF. The CDR3 coding sequence is TGTGCCAGCAGTTTTCCAGCCCATAGCGGGAATCCCTACGAGCAGTACTTC. The chain has TRBV28 and TRBJ2-7; 8 bases line up with TRBD2. This CDR3 is 17 amino acids long. V shed 3 bases, J shed 2 bases, and the junction held 12 bases outside the gene matches. Germline V CDR1 and CDR2: MDHEN, SYDVKM.

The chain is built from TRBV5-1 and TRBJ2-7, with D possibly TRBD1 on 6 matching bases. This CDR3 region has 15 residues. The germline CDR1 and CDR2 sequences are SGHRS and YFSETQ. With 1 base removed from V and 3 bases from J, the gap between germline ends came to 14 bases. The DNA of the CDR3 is TGCGCCAGCAGCTTGACGAACACAGGGAACTACGAGCAGTACTTC. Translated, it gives CASSLTNTGNYEQYF.

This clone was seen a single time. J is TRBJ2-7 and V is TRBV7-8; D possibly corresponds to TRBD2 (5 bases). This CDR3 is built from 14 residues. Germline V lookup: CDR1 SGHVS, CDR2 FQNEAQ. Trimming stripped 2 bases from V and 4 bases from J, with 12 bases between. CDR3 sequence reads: CASSLNVGVYEQYF. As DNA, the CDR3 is TGTGCCAGCAGCTTAAACGTCGGGGTATACGAGCAGTACTTC.

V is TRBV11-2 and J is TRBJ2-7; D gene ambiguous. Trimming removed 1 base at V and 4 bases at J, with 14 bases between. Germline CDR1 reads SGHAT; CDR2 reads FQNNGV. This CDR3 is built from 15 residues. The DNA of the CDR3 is TGTGCCAGCAGCTTAGTGTCCGCCGATGAGTACGAGCAGTACTTC. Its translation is CASSLVSADEYEQYF.

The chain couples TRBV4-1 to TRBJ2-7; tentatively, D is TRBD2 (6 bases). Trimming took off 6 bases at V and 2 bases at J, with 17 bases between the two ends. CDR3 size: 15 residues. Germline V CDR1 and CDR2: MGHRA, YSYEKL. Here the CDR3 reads CASRQRRDSPYEQYF. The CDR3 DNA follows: TGCGCCAGCAGGCAACGCCGGGACTCACCCTACGAGCAGTACTTC.

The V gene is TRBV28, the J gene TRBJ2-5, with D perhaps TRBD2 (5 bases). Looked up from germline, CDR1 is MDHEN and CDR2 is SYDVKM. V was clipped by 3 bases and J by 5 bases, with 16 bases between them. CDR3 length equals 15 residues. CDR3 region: CASSFPGGRGETQYF. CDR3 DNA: TGTGCCAGCAGTTTCCCTGGCGGCAGAGGGGAGACCCAGTACTTC.

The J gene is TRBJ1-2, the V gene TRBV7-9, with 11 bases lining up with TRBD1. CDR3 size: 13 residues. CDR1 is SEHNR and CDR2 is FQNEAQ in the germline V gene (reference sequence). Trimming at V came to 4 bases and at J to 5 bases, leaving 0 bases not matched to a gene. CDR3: CASSWDRGYGYTF. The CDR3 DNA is TGTGCCAGCAGCTGGGACAGGGGGTATGGCTACACCTTC.

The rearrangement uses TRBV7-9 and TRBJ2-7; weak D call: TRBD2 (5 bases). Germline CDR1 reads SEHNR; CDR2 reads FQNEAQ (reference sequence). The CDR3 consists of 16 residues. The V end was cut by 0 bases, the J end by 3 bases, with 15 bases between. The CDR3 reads CASSLASRGGLYEQYF. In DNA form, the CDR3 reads TGTGCCAGCAGCTTAGCGTCCCGCGGAGGCCTCTACGAGCAGTACTTC.

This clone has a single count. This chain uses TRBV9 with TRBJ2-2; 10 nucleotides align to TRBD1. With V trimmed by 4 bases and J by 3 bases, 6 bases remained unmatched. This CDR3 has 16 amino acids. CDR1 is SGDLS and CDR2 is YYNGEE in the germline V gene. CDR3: CASSTRDRGYTGELFF. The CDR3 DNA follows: TGTGCCAGCAGCACCCGGGACAGGGGCTACACCGGGGAGCTGTTTTTT.